A single sample gave rise to the 28 T cell receptor beta chains below, sequenced in a study of T cells after posttransplantation cyclophosphamide. A marrow graft followed busulfan-fludarabine conditioning, with cyclophosphamide on days +3 and +4. This table comes from immunoSEQ multiplex PCR, and its TCRdb copy is limited to in-frame clones, with some not included. This sample carries 6,500 to 8,000 clones and no singletons, and approximately 5.5% goes to the top ten. Material: PBMCs, obtained after an allogeneic stem cell transplant with post-transplant cyclophosphamide. These receptors were collected from a male patient aged 25-45 years who received an allogeneic stem cell transplant from an unrelated donor, was CMV-positive, and had acute and chronic GVHD. Some T cells may be provided by the graft donor.

This clone showed up many times. The chain employs TRBV28 and TRBJ2-7, with D possibly being TRBD2 (6 bases). This CDR3 contains 14 residues. The germline V gene has CDR1 MDHEN and CDR2 SYDVKM. V was clipped by 6 bases and J by 4 bases, with 16 bases between them. CDR3 sequence (DNA): TGTGCCAGCAGACACAACGTCGGGGGTTACGAGCAGTACTTC. Its protein product is CASRHNVGGYEQYF.

This clone is medium-sized by share. The chain combines TRBV6-5 with TRBJ1-5; TRBD1 matches at 8 bases. CDR3 length: 14 amino acids. V shed 5 bases, J shed 4 bases, and the junction held 4 bases outside the gene matches. CDR1 and CDR2 (germline): MNHEY, SVGAGI. As DNA, the CDR3 is TGTGCCAGCAGTAGAGGACAGGGTAATCAGCCCCAGCATTTT. Its translation: CASSRGQGNQPQHF.

This clone showed up many times. The genes are TRBV14 and TRBJ2-1; TRBD2 matches 8 bases. With V trimmed by 4 bases and J by 7 bases, 18 bases remained unmatched. This CDR3 is 18 amino acids long. Germline V lookup: CDR1 SGHDN, CDR2 FVKESK. CDR3: CASSPPSGWGVKMNEQFF. The CDR3 DNA reads as TGTGCCAGCAGCCCCCCTAGCGGGTGGGGGGTAAAGATGAATGAGCAGTTCTTC.

This clone was counted many times. The chain links TRBV7-6 to TRBJ1-3, with D possibly TRBD1 on 5 matching bases. This CDR3 has 18 residues. The ends were cut back, 1 base at V and 0 bases at J, with 16 bases in the middle. Looked up from germline, CDR1 is SGHVS and CDR2 is FNYEAQ. The CDR3: CASSLGTHRPRSGNTIYF. DNA of the CDR3: TGTGCCAGCAGCTTAGGGACACACAGGCCCCGCTCTGGAAACACCATATATTTT.

This clone was seen repeatedly, ten times or more. The rearrangement links TRBV15 to TRBJ2-5; D may be TRBD1 (5 bases). Germline CDR1 is LNHNV and CDR2 is YYDKDF (reference sequence). V was pared by 0 bases and J by 9 bases, with 14 bases between. The CDR3 has 14 residues. As DNA, the CDR3 is TGTGCCACCAGCAGAGAGGGCAGGGTGGGCCCCCAGTACTTC. Amino acids: CATSREGRVGPQYF.

This clone has at least ten counts. The chain joins TRBV5-5 to TRBJ2-7, with 7 positions matching TRBD1. J lost 0 bases, V lost 4 bases, and 1 base had no gene match. The CDR3 has 13 residues. CDR1 SGHKS and CDR2 YYEKEE come from the germline V gene (reference sequence). The CDR3 is CASSDRASYEQYF. CDR3 nucleotide sequence: TGTGCCAGCAGCGACAGGGCCTCCTACGAGCAGTACTTC.

This clone was recorded many times. The rearrangement joins TRBV30 to TRBJ1-1; 10 positions match TRBD1. Germline V gives CDR1 GTSNPN, CDR2 SVGIG (reference sequence). The V and J ends lost 6 bases and 4 bases, in that order; junction bases with no gene match: 11. The CDR3 consists of 15 residues. CDR3 residues: CACKSRDRGGTEAFF. CDR3 nucleotide sequence: TGTGCCTGCAAGTCCCGGGACAGGGGCGGCACTGAAGCTTTCTTT.

Relative to its sample, this clone is medium-sized. This chain joins TRBV5-4 and TRBJ2-3; D is perhaps TRBD2 (5 bases). Per germline, CDR1 SGHNT and CDR2 YYREEE (reference sequence). This CDR3 is built from 13 residues. Trimming took 4 bases from V and 3 from J, leaving 9 bases between them. The CDR3 bases are TGTGCCAGCAGCCGCGAGGGTACAGATACGCAGTATTTT. This encodes CASSREGTDTQYF.

The CDR3 here is CASSRIGQGRGETQYF. Here the CDR3 DNA reads TGTGCCAGCAGCCGGATCGGACAGGGGCGAGGGGAGACCCAGTACTTC. The chain carries TRBV7-2 and TRBJ2-5, with 9 bases that match TRBD1. The CDR3 spans 16 residues. Germline V CDR1 and CDR2: SGHTA, FQGNSA. V trimming: 5 bases; J trimming: 5 bases; junction bases outside the gene matches: 12.

This clone was counted ten times or more. This chain joins TRBV4-1 and TRBJ2-7; D perhaps matches TRBD2 (6 bases). V was pared by 1 base and J by 3 bases, with 13 bases between. This CDR3 comprises 15 residues. Per the germline V gene, CDR1 is MGHRA and CDR2 is YSYEKL. The CDR3 loop reads CASSQGNSGNYEQYF. CDR3 bases: TGCGCCAGCAGCCAAGGTAATAGCGGAAACTACGAGCAGTACTTC.

This clone was recorded many times. V and J are TRBV7-3 and TRBJ2-3; 14 nucleotides match TRBD2. J gave up 0 bases and V 4 bases, and 3 bases lay outside the gene matches. This CDR3 is built from 17 residues. Germline lookup yields CDR1 SGHTA and CDR2 FQGTGA. The CDR3 nucleotides are TGTGCCAGCAGCTCTAGACTAGCGGGAGGGAGCACAGATACGCAGTATTTT. It is translated as CASSSRLAGGSTDTQYF. The variable domain in full, with the rest retrieved from reference TRBV7-3 and TRBJ2-3, is GAGVSQTPSNKVTEKGKYVELRCDPISGHTALYWYRQSLGQGPEFLIYFQGTGAADDSGLPNDRFFAVRPEGSVSTLKIQRTERGDSAVYLCASSSRLAGGSTDTQYFGPGTRLTVL.

This clone has at least ten counts. The chain combines TRBV4-1 with TRBJ1-4; possibly TRBD1 for D (5 bases). V was pared by 0 bases and J by 2 bases, with 13 bases between. The CDR3 spans 17 residues. The germline gives CDR1 MGHRA, CDR2 YSYEKL. CDR3: CASSQDIGGDTNEKLFF. CDR3 nucleotide sequence: TGCGCCAGCAGCCAAGATATCGGGGGGGACACTAATGAAAAACTGTTTTTT.

The table lists this clone with many counts. In DNA, the CDR3 is TGTGCCAGCAGTGCCCTGGGACAGGGGAATGCCGGAAACACCATATATTTT. It codes for CASSALGQGNAGNTIYF. This chain links TRBV25-1 with TRBJ1-3; 10 positions agree with TRBD1. Trimming at V came to 4 bases and at J to 4 bases, leaving 10 bases not matched to a gene. CDR3 length: 17 amino acids. Germline CDR1 is MGHDK and CDR2 is SYGVNS.

This clone was seen repeatedly, ten times or more. V and J are TRBV5-1 and TRBJ1-1; D unclear. This CDR3 comprises 14 residues. V was cut by 4 bases and J by 4 bases, with 14 bases left in between. In germline, CDR1 is SGHRS, CDR2 YFSETQ. CDR3 sequence reads: CASSGGDVGTEAFF. CDR3 coding DNA: TGCGCCAGCAGCGGCGGGGATGTAGGCACTGAAGCTTTCTTT.

This clone was counted ten times or more. This chain connects TRBV19 to TRBJ1-2; 7 nucleotides match TRBD1. From germline, CDR1 is LNHDA and CDR2 SQIVND (reference sequence). V lost 5 bases and J lost 1; bases outside the gene matches: 10. The CDR3 runs 16 residues. CDR3 coding DNA: TGTGCCAGTAGTTTGAGAGGGGGCTCGGTTAACTATGGCTACACCTTC. Encoded protein: CASSLRGGSVNYGYTF.

This clone was seen ten or more times. The V gene is TRBV5-4, the J gene TRBJ2-2; 8 bases are shared with TRBD2. CDR1 SGHNT and CDR2 YYREEE come from the germline V gene (reference sequence). With V trimmed by 4 bases and J by 0 bases, 2 bases remained unmatched. The CDR3 consists of 15 residues. CDR3 sequence: CASSELAANTGELFF. The CDR3, as DNA: TGTGCCAGCAGCGAACTAGCGGCGAACACCGGGGAGCTGTTTTTT.

The table lists this clone with a few counts. V is TRBV9 and J is TRBJ1-2, with TRBD1 matching over 9 bases. This CDR3 is 14 amino acids long. Germline V CDR1 and CDR2: SGDLS, YYNGEE. J gave up 5 bases and V 2 bases, and 4 bases lay outside the gene matches. The CDR3 region has the DNA TGTGCCAGCAGCGTGGACAGGGGAGCATATGGCTACACCTTC. Protein: CASSVDRGAYGYTF. Supplemented by reference TRBV9 and TRBJ1-2, the full variable domain reads DSGVTQTPKHLITATGQRVTLRCSPRSGDLSVYWYQQSLDQGLQFLIQYYNGEERAKGNILERFSAQQFPDLHSELNLSSLELGDSALYFCASSVDRGAYGYTFGSGTRLTVV.

In this sample, this clone is medium-sized (0.01 to 0.1%). The rearrangement joins TRBV5-1 to TRBJ1-1; D is ambiguous. The CDR3 has 13 residues. Germline lookup yields CDR1 SGHRS and CDR2 YFSETQ. The germline V and J ends were trimmed by 7 bases and 1 base, with 11 bases remaining between them. The CDR3 region is CASGTGENTEAFF. The CDR3 DNA sequence: TGCGCCAGCGGAACCGGGGAGAACACTGAAGCTTTCTTT.

In this sample, this clone turned up many times. The rearrangement uses TRBV29-1 and TRBJ1-4; no clear D. V gave up 0 bases and J gave up 9 bases, with 8 bases separating them. Germline CDR1 SQVTM, CDR2 ANQGSEA. This CDR3 region has 12 residues. The CDR3 sequence is CSVEEAEQKLFF. For the CDR3, the DNA is TGCAGCGTTGAAGAGGCCGAACAAAAACTGTTTTTT.

By share of the sample, this clone is medium-sized. This chain connects TRBV6-1 to TRBJ1-5; the D is unclear. Deletions cut 6 bases from V and 7 bases from J, with 13 bases between. The CDR3 runs to 13 residues. The germline gives CDR1 MNHNS, CDR2 SASEGT. The CDR3, as DNA: TGTGCCAGCAGCAAGGCGGCGGAACAGCCCCAGCATTTT. Its translation: CASSKAAEQPQHF.

This clone showed up many times. The genes are TRBV7-3 and TRBJ2-3; 9 nucleotides align to TRBD2. V was clipped by 5 bases and J by 1 base; unmatched bases: 7. The CDR3 covers 16 residues. Germline V gene lookup returns CDR1 SGHTA and CDR2 FQGTGA. CDR3 amino acids: CASSVGKRGGTDTQYF. The CDR3 region has the DNA TGTGCCAGCAGCGTAGGAAAGCGGGGGGGCACAGATACGCAGTATTTT.

This clone was counted at least ten times. This chain links TRBV7-2 with TRBJ2-5, with TRBD2 as a possible D gene (5 bases). This CDR3 region has 14 residues. The V end was cut by 5 bases, the J end by 2 bases, with 12 bases between. Germline CDR1 and CDR2: SGHTA and FQGNSA. The CDR3 sequence: CASSPERRQETQYF. CDR3 coding DNA: TGTGCCAGCAGCCCCGAGCGGAGGCAAGAGACCCAGTACTTC.

This clone was recorded many times. The chain has TRBV19 and TRBJ2-7, with D maybe TRBD2 (5 bases). With 4 bases removed from V and 0 bases from J, the gap between germline ends came to 13 bases. Per the germline V gene, CDR1 is LNHDA and CDR2 is SQIVND (reference sequence). This CDR3 has 15 residues. CDR3 amino acids: CASSNPGISSYEQYF. The CDR3 DNA follows: TGTGCCAGTAGTAACCCGGGAATTAGCTCCTACGAGCAGTACTTC.

This clone was recorded at least ten times. The gene calls are TRBV9 and TRBJ2-7, with a weak D call TRBD2 (5 bases). This CDR3 is built from 13 residues. The ends were cut back, 2 bases at V and 3 bases at J, with 9 bases in the middle. Germline CDR1 SGDLS, CDR2 YYNGEE. For the CDR3, the DNA is TGTGCCAGCAGCGTCGGGAAGGGCTACGAGCAGTACTTC. Its protein product is CASSVGKGYEQYF. Full variable domain (remainder filled in from reference TRBV9 and TRBJ2-7): DSGVTQTPKHLITATGQRVTLRCSPRSGDLSVYWYQQSLDQGLQFLIQYYNGEERAKGNILERFSAQQFPDLHSELNLSSLELGDSALYFCASSVGKGYEQYFGPGTRLTVT.

This clone was seen ten or more times. The rearrangement links TRBV10-1 to TRBJ1-4, with D possibly being TRBD1 (5 bases). This CDR3 region has 16 residues. V lost 3 bases to trimming and J lost 9 bases, with 20 bases between them. The germline CDR1 and CDR2 sequences are WNHNN and SYGVQD (reference sequence). The CDR3 loop is CASSDIRRGSRKKLFF. DNA of the CDR3: TGCGCCAGCAGTGACATTCGGCGGGGCTCGCGTAAAAAACTGTTTTTT.

Turning to this clone: A far larger clone is a single base away, which makes a read error likely. Other DNA variants within this sample encode the same CDR3. In DNA, the CDR3 is TGTGCCACCAGCAGAGAAGGCAGGGTAGGCGAGCAATACTTC. Amino acid sequence: CATSREGRVGEQYF. V and J are TRBV15 and TRBJ2-7, with D tentatively TRBD1 (5 bases). The CDR3 sequence is 14 residues long. From germline, CDR1 is LNHNV and CDR2 YYDKDF (reference sequence).

By proportion, this clone is medium-sized (0.01 to 0.1%). The V gene is TRBV10-3, the J gene TRBJ2-2, with D possibly TRBD1 on 5 matching bases. CDR1 and CDR2 from the germline V gene are ENHRY and SYGVKD. The CDR3 consists of 16 residues. V lost 10 bases, J lost 3 bases, and 21 bases lay in between. Written as DNA, the CDR3 is TGTGCCACCAGGGATCTGACAGAAAAGTACACCGGGGAGCTGTTTTTT. This translates into CATRDLTEKYTGELFF.

This clone was counted at least ten times. This sequence joins TRBV5-4 and TRBJ1-3, with TRBD1 matching over 11 bases. The CDR3 length is 18 residues. V lost 3 bases, J lost 0 bases, and 8 bases stayed unmatched. From germline, CDR1 is SGHNT and CDR2 YYREEE (reference sequence). The CDR3 nucleotides are TGTGCCAGCAGCTCTAGGGACAGGGGGTCCCTCTCTGGAAACACCATATATTTT. It yields the protein CASSSRDRGSLSGNTIYF.